The 10 T cell receptor beta chains below all came from one sample that was sequenced in a study of cytomegalovirus exposure and HLA in healthy donors. The method was immunoSEQ multiplex PCR; TCRdb's version includes in-frame clones alone and lacks a portion of them. The sample holds about 200,000 clones, around 88% seen once. Sequenced: PBMCs. The receptors come from a woman between 18 and 29 years old in good health and CMV-seronegative.

The CDR3 loop reads CASTPHKGQRAEAFF. CDR3 nucleotide sequence: TGTGCCAGTACCCCCCATAAAGGACAGAGGGCTGAAGCTTTCTTT. The chain joins TRBV19 to TRBJ1-1, with D perhaps TRBD1 (6 bases). Trimming shortened V by 7 bases and J by 6 bases, and 21 bases separated the two germline ends. CDR1 and CDR2 (germline): LNHDA, SQIVND (reference sequence). The CDR3 has 15 residues.

The chain recombines TRBV9 with TRBJ1-4; D unresolved. The CDR3 length is 14 residues. V was cut by 7 bases and J by 0 bases, with 10 bases left in between. Germline CDR1 SGDLS, CDR2 YYNGEE. The CDR3 sequence: CASSPFATNEKLFF. The CDR3 nucleotides are TGTGCCAGCTCCCCCTTTGCAACTAATGAAAAACTGTTTTTT.

V gene TRBV7-9 combines with J gene TRBJ2-1; D is uncertain. V lost 1 base and J lost 4, with 8 bases in between. The CDR3 has 14 residues. In germline, CDR1 is SEHNR, CDR2 FQNEAQ (reference sequence). DNA for the CDR3: TGTGCCAGCAGCTTAGTGGCGGATTACAATGAGCAGTTCTTC. It yields the protein CASSLVADYNEQFF.

The chain is built from TRBV5-6 and TRBJ2-2; D gene unclear. The ends were cut back, 2 bases at V and 6 bases at J, with 8 bases in the middle. Per germline, CDR1 SGHDT and CDR2 YYEEEE. The CDR3 has 13 amino acids. The CDR3 protein is CASSFNAAGELFF. DNA for the CDR3: TGTGCCAGCAGCTTTAATGCGGCCGGGGAGCTGTTTTTT.

The DNA of the CDR3 is TGCGCCAGCAGCCCCCCGGTTCTAGATGAGCAGTTCTTC. Protein sequence: CASSPPVLDEQFF. J is TRBJ2-1 and V is TRBV5-1, with no clear D. Germline lookup yields CDR1 SGHRS and CDR2 YFSETQ. CDR3 length equals 13 residues. V lost 4 bases and J lost 8, with 13 bases in between.

The gene calls are TRBV27 and TRBJ1-1, with 10 bases that match TRBD1. The V gene's germline CDR1 is MNHEY and CDR2 SMNVEV (reference sequence). After removal of 5 bases from V and 4 bases from J, the junction contained 10 bases not matched to a gene. The CDR3 runs 16 residues. The CDR3 region is CASSRRTGGLGTEAFF. The CDR3 DNA is TGTGCCAGCAGTAGGAGGACAGGGGGGTTAGGCACTGAAGCTTTCTTT.

This chain uses TRBV14 with TRBJ2-7, with TRBD2 as a possible D gene (5 bases). Germline V CDR1 and CDR2: SGHDN, FVKESK. There are 12 residues in the CDR3. V lost 5 bases, J lost 7 bases, and 12 bases lay in between. The CDR3 region has the DNA TGTGCCAGCAGCAGAGGGTTGTGGGAGCAGTACTTC. This encodes CASSRGLWEQYF.

The chain employs TRBV5-4 and TRBJ2-3; 7 bases line up with TRBD2. The CDR3 totals 15 residues. Germline CDR1 reads SGHNT; CDR2 reads YYREEE (reference sequence). Germline trimming cut 0 bases from V and 3 bases from J; bases unmatched to any gene: 4. The CDR3 spells CASSLATSRTDTQYF. For the CDR3, the DNA is TGTGCCAGCAGCTTGGCGACTAGCAGAACAGATACGCAGTATTTT.

The V gene is TRBV11-2, the J gene TRBJ2-7, with a weak D call TRBD2 (5 bases). Germline values: CDR1 SGHAT, CDR2 FQNNGV. Trimming cost V 3 bases and J 3 bases, with 6 bases left between them. This CDR3 comprises 12 residues. Here the CDR3 DNA reads TGTGCCAGCAGCTTCGGGGTCTACGAGCAGTACTTC. Translating gives CASSFGVYEQYF.

The chain is built from TRBV29-1 and TRBJ2-7; TRBD1 matches 9 bases. The germline gives CDR1 SQVTM, CDR2 ANQGSEA. CDR3 size: 14 residues. V lost 6 bases and J lost 3; bases outside the gene matches: 9. In DNA form, the CDR3 reads TGCAGCGTCTTCACGGGGACAGGGTTCTACGAGCAGTACTTC. This codes for CSVFTGTGFYEQYF.